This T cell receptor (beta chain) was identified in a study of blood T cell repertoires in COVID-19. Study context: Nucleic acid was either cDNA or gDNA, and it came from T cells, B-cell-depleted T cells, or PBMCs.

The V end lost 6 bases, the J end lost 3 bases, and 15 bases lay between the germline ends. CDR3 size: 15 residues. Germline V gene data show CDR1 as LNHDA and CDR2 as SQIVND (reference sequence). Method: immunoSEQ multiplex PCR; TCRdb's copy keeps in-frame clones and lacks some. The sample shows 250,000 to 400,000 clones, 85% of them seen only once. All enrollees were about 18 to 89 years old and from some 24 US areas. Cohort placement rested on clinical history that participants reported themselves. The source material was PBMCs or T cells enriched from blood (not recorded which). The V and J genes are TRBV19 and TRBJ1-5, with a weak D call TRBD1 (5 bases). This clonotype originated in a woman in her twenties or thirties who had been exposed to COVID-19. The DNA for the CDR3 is TGTGCCAGTAGCCAAAATGGAGGGGCCAATCAGCCCCAGCATTTT. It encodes CASSQNGGANQPQHF. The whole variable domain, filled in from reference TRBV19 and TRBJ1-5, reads DGGITQSPKYLFRKEGQNVTLSCEQNLNHDAMYWYRQDPGQGLRLIYYSQIVNDFQKGDIAEGYSVSREKKESFPLTVTSAQKNPTAFYLCASSQNGGANQPQHFGDGTRLSIL.